The 20 T cell receptor beta chains below all came from one sample that was sequenced in a study of blood T cell repertoires in COVID-19. Using immunoSEQ multiplex PCR, the repertoire was profiled, and TCRdb retains in-frame clones only, with some absent. Of a few hundred thousand clones detected, over 70% appear once; the ten largest clones hold about 9.4%. Sequenced material: peripheral blood. The receptor set was obtained from a woman aged 70 to 79 with COVID-19, enrolled during active disease.

This chain joins TRBV6-2 or TRBV6-3 and TRBJ1-5; 8 bases match TRBD1. Germline V gene data show CDR1 as MNHEY and CDR2 as SVGEGT. Trimming at V came to 3 bases and at J to 1 base, leaving 8 bases not matched to a gene. The CDR3 covers 17 residues. The CDR3 DNA follows: TGTGCCAGCAGTTATGAGACAGGGGAGGGAAGCAATCAGCCCCAGCATTTT. As protein: CASSYETGEGSNQPQHF.

The chain has TRBV6-2 or TRBV6-3 and TRBJ2-7; the D gene is possibly TRBD1 (6 bases). V gave up 2 bases and J gave up 0 bases, with 8 bases separating them. CDR3 length equals 14 residues. Germline-derived CDR1 and CDR2 are MNHEY and SVGEGT. CDR3 sequence reads: CASSYVDSSYEQYF. CDR3 bases: TGTGCCAGCAGTTACGTGGACAGCTCCTACGAGCAGTACTTC.

The chain is built from TRBV3-1 (or the pseudogene TRBV3-2) and TRBJ2-5; 10 nucleotides line up with TRBD2. Germline CDR1 and CDR2: LGHDT and YNNKEL (reference sequence). Trimming took 1 base from V and 5 from J; bases not matched to a gene: 4. CDR3 length: 15 amino acids. CDR3 sequence (DNA): TGTGCCAGCAGCCAAGCTAGCGGGAGTGCGGAGACCCAGTACTTC. Its translation: CASSQASGSAETQYF.

The chain joins TRBV10-3 to TRBJ2-3; the match to TRBD2 covers 11 bases. V lost 10 bases to trimming and J lost 0 bases; unmatched junction nucleotides: 6. The CDR3 is 15 residues long. Germline CDR1 reads ENHRY; CDR2 reads SYGVKD. CDR3 amino acids: CATGTSGTSTDTQYF. The DNA of the CDR3 is TGTGCCACCGGGACTAGCGGTACTAGCACAGATACGCAGTATTTT.

This sequence joins TRBV30 and TRBJ2-7, with a tentative D call TRBD1 (5 bases). CDR3 length equals 13 residues. Germline CDR1 reads GTSNPN; CDR2 reads SVGIG (reference sequence). V was shortened by 1 base and J by 4 bases, with 11 bases between the two germline ends. As DNA, the CDR3 is TGTGCCTGGAGTGCACAGGTCATGTACGAGCAGTACTTC. It specifies CAWSAQVMYEQYF.

This clone appeared a single time. The chain links TRBV7-9 to TRBJ1-2; 9 positions agree with TRBD1. The CDR3 extends over 15 amino acids. J lost 3 bases, V lost 5 bases, and 7 bases had no gene match. The germline gives CDR1 SEHNR, CDR2 FQNEAQ (reference sequence). The CDR3 nucleotides read TGTGCCAGCAGCCCCAGGACAGGGGCCCACTATGGCTACACCTTC. Its protein is CASSPRTGAHYGYTF.

The V gene is TRBV5-1, the J gene TRBJ2-3; the match to TRBD1 covers 7 bases. This CDR3 contains 14 residues. The germline gives CDR1 SGHRS, CDR2 YFSETQ. With V trimmed by 1 base and J by 6 bases, 5 bases remained unmatched. CDR3 coding DNA: TGCGCCAGCAGCTTGTCAGGGGGAGTGGATACGCAGTATTTT. It specifies CASSLSGGVDTQYF.

The rearrangement links TRBV30 to TRBJ2-1, with D unresolved. From germline, CDR1 is GTSNPN and CDR2 SVGIG (reference sequence). V was clipped by 2 bases and J by 10 bases, with 9 bases between them. The CDR3 extends over 11 amino acids. CDR3 sequence (DNA): TGTGCCTGGAGTCAGCCTAGGGAGCAGTTCTTC. Its protein is CAWSQPREQFF.

There are a few counts of this clone. This chain joins TRBV7-3 and TRBJ2-3, with D hard to call. Germline V lookup: CDR1 SGHTA, CDR2 FQGTGA. The CDR3 spans 12 residues. Between the trimmed V and J ends, which lost 5 bases and 0 bases, there was a span of 3 bases. CDR3 bases: TGTGCCAGCAGCCTTAGCACAGATACGCAGTATTTT. Its protein product is CASSLSTDTQYF.

In this sample, this clone is medium-sized. The chain recombines TRBV7-9 with TRBJ2-7, with 9 bases matching TRBD1. J was trimmed by 7 bases and V by 5 bases; bases with no gene match: 18. The germline gives CDR1 SEHNR, CDR2 FQNEAQ (reference sequence). This CDR3 spans 17 amino acids. DNA for the CDR3: TGTGCCAGCAGCCCATGGGGGACAGGGTCCGAAGACGGGGAGCAGTACTTC. This translates into CASSPWGTGSEDGEQYF.

J is TRBJ1-3 and V is TRBV30, with D uncertain. The CDR3 has 11 residues. Trimming pared 2 bases from V and 8 bases from J, leaving 7 bases between. The germline gives CDR1 GTSNPN, CDR2 SVGIG (reference sequence). This chain's CDR3 is CAWSREDTIYF. CDR3 coding DNA: TGTGCCTGGAGTCGGGAGGACACCATATATTTT.

The chain employs TRBV5-1 and TRBJ2-7; D possibly corresponds to TRBD2 (6 bases). The CDR3 is 15 residues long. V lost 0 bases and J 0 bases, leaving 10 bases between the germline ends. Per the germline V gene, CDR1 is SGHRS and CDR2 is YFSETQ. The CDR3 nucleotides are TGCGCCAGCAGCTTGGGGGCCGGGAGCTCCTACGAGCAGTACTTC. This sequence encodes CASSLGAGSSYEQYF. Full variable domain (outside the CDR3, taken from reference TRBV5-1 and TRBJ2-7): KAGVTQTPRYLIKTRGQQVTLSCSPISGHRSVSWYQQTPGQGLQFLFEYFSETQRNKGNFPGRFSGRQFSNSRSEMNVSTLELGDSALYLCASSLGAGSSYEQYFGPGTRLTVT.

This chain connects TRBV5-1 to TRBJ2-5; D is possibly TRBD1 (6 bases). CDR1 is SGHRS and CDR2 is YFSETQ in the germline V gene. V lost 5 bases, J lost 5 bases, and 16 bases lay in between. The CDR3 has 14 residues. CDR3: CASRRTGFTETQYF. The DNA for the CDR3 is TGCGCCAGCAGACGAACAGGGTTTACGGAGACCCAGTACTTC.

The rearrangement uses TRBV10-3 and TRBJ1-2; 9 bases line up with TRBD1. This CDR3 comprises 17 residues. V lost 7 bases and J lost 4; bases outside the gene matches: 16. CDR1 ENHRY and CDR2 SYGVKD come from the germline V gene. The CDR3 here is CAITNRGGQGSLYGYTF. CDR3 in DNA: TGTGCCATCACCAACCGTGGAGGACAGGGGAGTCTCTATGGCTACACCTTC.

The V call is TRBV5-8, the J call TRBJ2-7, with 7 positions matching TRBD2. The junction had 15 bases not matched to a gene; V was cut back by 4 bases and J by 2 bases. The germline V gene has CDR1 SGHTS and CDR2 YDEGEE. The CDR3 runs 17 residues. The CDR3 loop is CASSVYFLSGIAYEQYF. The CDR3 bases are TGTGCCAGCAGCGTGTATTTCTTGAGCGGGATAGCCTACGAGCAGTACTTC.

The gene calls are TRBV3-1 (or the pseudogene TRBV3-2) and TRBJ2-1; D is perhaps TRBD2 (6 bases). The length of the CDR3 is 14 residues. The germline CDR1 and CDR2 sequences are LGHDT and YNNKEL (reference sequence). The ends were cut back, 0 bases at V and 8 bases at J, with 11 bases in the middle. The CDR3 region is CASSQEGEVDEQFF. The CDR3 DNA is TGTGCCAGCAGCCAAGAAGGGGAGGTTGATGAGCAGTTCTTC.

The chain links TRBV6-5 to TRBJ1-3; D remains unclear. V was pared by 0 bases and J by 3 bases, with 12 bases between. The CDR3 length is 16 residues. The V gene's germline CDR1 is MNHEY and CDR2 SVGAGI. The CDR3 bases are TGTGCCAGCAGTTACTCGCGACCGGCAGGTGGAAACACCATATATTTT. Its translation: CASSYSRPAGGNTIYF.

This clone was recorded once. This chain uses TRBV29-1 with TRBJ1-2; D gene unclear. V was shortened by 1 base and J by 0 bases, with 15 bases between the two germline ends. This CDR3 comprises 16 residues. Per the germline V gene, CDR1 is SQVTM and CDR2 is ANQGSEA. The CDR3 nucleotides are TGCAGCGTTGAAGCATATGGGCAGCATCCTAACTATGGCTACACCTTC. The encoded protein is CSVEAYGQHPNYGYTF.

DNA of the CDR3: TGTGCCAGCAGCCACCCCGACAGATCCTACGAGCAGTACTTC. It encodes CASSHPDRSYEQYF. The chain employs TRBV3-1 (or the pseudogene TRBV3-2) and TRBJ2-7; TRBD1 might be the D (5 bases). CDR3 length equals 14 residues. The V end was cut by 3 bases, the J end by 1 base, with 10 bases between. Germline CDR1 is LGHDT and CDR2 is YNNKEL (reference sequence).

The chain joins TRBV28 to TRBJ2-7; 13 bases are a match to TRBD2. The CDR3 is made up of 15 amino acids. V lost 5 bases, J lost 4 bases, and 5 bases stayed unmatched. Germline CDR1 reads MDHEN; CDR2 reads SYDVKM. CDR3 DNA sequence: TGTGCCAGCAGTCTCACTAGCGGGAGGGCATACGAGCAGTACTTC. It is translated as CASSLTSGRAYEQYF.